These 3 T cell receptor beta chains originate from one sample sequenced in a study of T cell responses to AZD1222 COVID-19 vaccine. The table came from immunoSEQ multiplex PCR; TCRdb's copy has only in-frame clones and leaves some out. The sample has approximately 120,000 clones, approximately 90% seen once; the top ten hold around 7%. The sequences come from peripheral blood, collected on day 0 of AZD1222 vaccination. These receptors were collected from an adult in good health.

The chain uses TRBV12-2 and TRBJ2-7; TRBD2, as called in the table, went unchecked against the DNA. TRBV12-2 is deemed a pseudogene. The CDR3 contains 16 residues. CDR3 loop: CASRLPRTSGSYEQYF. The CDR3 DNA is TGTGCAAGTCGCTTACCCCGGACTAGCGGTTCCTACGAGCAGTACTTC.

The chain is built from TRBV28 and TRBJ1-4; 9 bases align to TRBD1. J gave up 8 bases and V 7 bases, and 14 bases lay outside the gene matches. Germline V gene sequence: CDR1 MDHEN, CDR2 SYDVKM. The CDR3 is 16 residues long. CDR3 protein: CASTPPSGQGGEKLFF. The CDR3, as DNA: TGTGCCAGCACCCCCCCATCGGGACAGGGTGGGGAAAAACTGTTTTTT.

This clone has only one observation. CDR3 in DNA: TGCGCCAGCAGCCAAGAGTGGACCGGGGGGTTCTATGGCTACACCTTC. The encoded protein is CASSQEWTGGFYGYTF. V gene TRBV4-3 combines with J gene TRBJ1-2, with D perhaps matching TRBD1 (5 bases). This CDR3 has 16 residues. Germline CDR1 is LGHNA and CDR2 is YSLEER. Trimming left V 0 bases short and J 4 bases short, with 15 bases between.